This record concerns one T cell receptor beta chain sequence. The antigen remains undetermined. The junction had 9 bases not matched to a gene; V was cut back by 0 bases and J by 13 bases. From germline, CDR1 is MGHRA and CDR2 YSYEKL. The CDR3 runs to 15 residues. The data were taken from a study of cytomegalovirus exposure and HLA in healthy donors. The PCR made use of 60 Vbeta and 13 Jbeta primers. Generated by immunoSEQ multiplex PCR, the TCRdb table keeps only in-frame clones and is missing some. Here the sample spans roughly 120,000 clones, approximately 80% being singletons. The study's findings and limits: According to a later analysis, donors in an Asian-associated ancestry cluster reportedly had fewer N-insertions than the 666-donor mean. The study assumed roughly uniform donor sequencing depth for presence/absence analyses.

The sequence was obtained from a man between 18 and 29 years old in good health and CMV-seronegative. The sample taken for sequencing was PBMCs. The V call is TRBV4-1, the J call TRBJ1-4; 9 nucleotides agree with TRBD1. CDR3 residues: CASSQEGTGLVRLFF. As DNA, the CDR3 is TGCGCCAGCAGCCAAGAGGGGACAGGGTTGGTGAGACTGTTTTTT.